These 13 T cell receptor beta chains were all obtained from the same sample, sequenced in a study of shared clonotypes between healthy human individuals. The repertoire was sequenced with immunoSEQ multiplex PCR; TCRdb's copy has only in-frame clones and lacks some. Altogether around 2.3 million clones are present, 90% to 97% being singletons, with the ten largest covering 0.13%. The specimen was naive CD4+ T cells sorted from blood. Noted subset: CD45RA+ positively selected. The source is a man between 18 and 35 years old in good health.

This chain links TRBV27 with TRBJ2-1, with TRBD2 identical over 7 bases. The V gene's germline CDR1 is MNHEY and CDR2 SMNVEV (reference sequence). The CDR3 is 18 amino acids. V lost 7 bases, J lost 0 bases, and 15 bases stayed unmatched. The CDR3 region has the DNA TGTGCCAGCACCAGAAGGGAGGGGCAAAACCCCTCCTACAATGAGCAGTTCTTC. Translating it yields CASTRREGQNPSYNEQFF.

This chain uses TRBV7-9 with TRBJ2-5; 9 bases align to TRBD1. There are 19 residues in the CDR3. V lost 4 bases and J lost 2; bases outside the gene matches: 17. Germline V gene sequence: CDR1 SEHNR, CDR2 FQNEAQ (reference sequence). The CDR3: CASSSLPGTGRGGQETQYF. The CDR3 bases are TGTGCCAGCAGCTCCTTACCCGGGACAGGGAGAGGGGGACAAGAGACCCAGTACTTC.

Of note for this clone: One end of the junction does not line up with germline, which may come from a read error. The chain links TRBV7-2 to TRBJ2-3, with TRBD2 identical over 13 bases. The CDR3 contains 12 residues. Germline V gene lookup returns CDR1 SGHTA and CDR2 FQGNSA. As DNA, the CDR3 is TGTGCCAGCAGCTTCCTTGGACTAGCGGGGGTTTTT. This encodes CASSFLGLAGVF.

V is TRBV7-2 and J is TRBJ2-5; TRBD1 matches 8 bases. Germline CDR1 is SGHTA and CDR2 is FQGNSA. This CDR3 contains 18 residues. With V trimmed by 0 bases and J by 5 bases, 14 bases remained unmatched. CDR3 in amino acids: CASSLAPAGRGRRETQYF. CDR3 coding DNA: TGTGCCAGCAGCTTAGCCCCCGCTGGCAGGGGGCGACGGGAGACCCAGTACTTC.

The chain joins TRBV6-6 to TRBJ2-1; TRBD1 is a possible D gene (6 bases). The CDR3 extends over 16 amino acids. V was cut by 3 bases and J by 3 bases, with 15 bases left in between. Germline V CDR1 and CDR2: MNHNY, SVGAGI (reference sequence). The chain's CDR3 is CASSYARQANYNEQFF. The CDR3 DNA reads TGTGCCAGCAGTTATGCCCGACAGGCCAACTACAATGAGCAGTTCTTC.

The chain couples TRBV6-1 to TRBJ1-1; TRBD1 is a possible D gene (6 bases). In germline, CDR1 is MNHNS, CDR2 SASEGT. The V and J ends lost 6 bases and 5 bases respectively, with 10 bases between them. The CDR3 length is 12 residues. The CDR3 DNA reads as TGTGCCAGCAGACAGGGACGGACTGAAGCTTTCTTT. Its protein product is CASRQGRTEAFF.

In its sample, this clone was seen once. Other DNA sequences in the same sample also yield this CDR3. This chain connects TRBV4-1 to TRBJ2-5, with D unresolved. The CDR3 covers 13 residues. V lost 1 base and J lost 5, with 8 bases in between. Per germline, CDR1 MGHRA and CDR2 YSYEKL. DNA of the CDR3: TGCGCCAGCAGCCAAGTAGTGAGGGAGACCCAGTACTTC. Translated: CASSQVVRETQYF.

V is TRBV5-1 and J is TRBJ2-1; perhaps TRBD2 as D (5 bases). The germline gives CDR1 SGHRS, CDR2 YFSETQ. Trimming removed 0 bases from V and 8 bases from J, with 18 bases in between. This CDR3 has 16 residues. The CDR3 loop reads CASSLVSRGFGDEQFF. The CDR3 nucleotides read TGCGCCAGCAGCTTGGTGTCCCGAGGGTTTGGGGATGAGCAGTTCTTC.

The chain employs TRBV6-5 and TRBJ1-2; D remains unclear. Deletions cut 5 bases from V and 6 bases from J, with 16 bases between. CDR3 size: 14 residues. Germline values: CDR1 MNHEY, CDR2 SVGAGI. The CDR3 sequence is CASSTAGIRDGYTF. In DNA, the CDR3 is TGTGCCAGCAGTACCGCGGGCATTCGGGATGGCTACACCTTC.

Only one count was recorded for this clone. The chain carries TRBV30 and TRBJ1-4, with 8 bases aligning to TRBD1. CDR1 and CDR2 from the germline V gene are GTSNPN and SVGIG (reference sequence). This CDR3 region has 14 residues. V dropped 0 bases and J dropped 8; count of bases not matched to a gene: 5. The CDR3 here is CAWSVGQGAEKLFF. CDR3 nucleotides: TGTGCCTGGAGTGTAGGCCAGGGGGCCGAAAAACTGTTTTTT.

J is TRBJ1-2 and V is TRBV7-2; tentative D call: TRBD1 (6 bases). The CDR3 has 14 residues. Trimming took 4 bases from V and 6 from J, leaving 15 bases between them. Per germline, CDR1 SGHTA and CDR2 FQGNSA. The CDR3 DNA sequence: TGTGCCAGCAGCTCAGGGGTGTTGGGAAATGGCTACACCTTC. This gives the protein CASSSGVLGNGYTF.

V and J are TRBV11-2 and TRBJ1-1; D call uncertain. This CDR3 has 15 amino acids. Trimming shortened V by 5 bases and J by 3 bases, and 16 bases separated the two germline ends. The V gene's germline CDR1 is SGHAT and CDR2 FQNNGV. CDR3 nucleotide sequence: TGTGCCAGCAGCCAACCCCGCCGGGTGGACACTGAAGCTTTCTTT. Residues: CASSQPRRVDTEAFF.

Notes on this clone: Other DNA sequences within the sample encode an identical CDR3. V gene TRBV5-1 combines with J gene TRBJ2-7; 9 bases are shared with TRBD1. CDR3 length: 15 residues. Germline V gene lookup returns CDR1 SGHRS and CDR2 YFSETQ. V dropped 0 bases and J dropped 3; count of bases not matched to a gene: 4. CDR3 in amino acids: CASSLAGTGYYEQYF. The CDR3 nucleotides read TGCGCCAGCAGCTTGGCCGGGACAGGGTACTACGAGCAGTACTTC.